This T cell receptor (beta chain) derives from a study of long-term antiretroviral therapy in people with HIV. Study conclusions and caveats: Spans of CDR3 length were tighter for HIV repertoires than for controls.

immunoSEQ v3.0 was run at survey level. This table comes from immunoSEQ multiplex PCR, and its TCRdb copy is limited to in-frame clones, with some not included. The data show over 30,000 clones, about 85% seen once. Every HIV-positive participant received treatment in the United States. Germline CDR1 reads LNHNV; CDR2 reads YYDKDF (reference sequence). V lost 1 base, J lost 3 bases, and 9 bases lay in between. This CDR3 contains 14 residues. Worth noting for this clone: The antigen is unknown.

The rearrangement links TRBV15 to TRBJ1-1; no definite D call. This specimen was unsorted PBMCs, taken 1.1 years after starting antiretroviral therapy. The sequence derives from a man younger than 30 with HIV. The CDR3 reads CATSRAGYDTEAFF. The DNA for the CDR3 is TGTGCCACCAGCAGAGCGGGATACGACACTGAAGCTTTCTTT.